This record looks at one T cell receptor beta chain sequence and its context. No antigen is known for it. This sample is drawn from a study of a mutant IDH1 vaccine in newly diagnosed glioma. The repertoire was sequenced with immunoSEQ multiplex PCR; TCRdb's copy has only in-frame clones and lacks some. The profile shows about 64,000 clones, 74% of them singletons. This CDR3 spans 14 amino acids. V was cut by 4 bases and J by 9 bases, with 16 bases left in between. Germline V gives CDR1 MGHRA, CDR2 YSYEKL. Stated time point: week 35, safety follow-up. Every vaccination contained 300 ug of the mutant IDH1 20-mer peptide and was paired with topical imiquimod.

The material was PBMCs, obtained from a glioma patient whose treatment included an IDH1 peptide vaccine. The sequence derives from a man aged 45-60 years with glioma. This sequence joins TRBV4-1 and TRBJ2-1; D is unresolved. The CDR3 DNA reads TGCGCCAGCAGCCGAGTTGACCCGGAACGTGAGCAGTTCTTC. Amino acid sequence: CASSRVDPEREQFF.